Sequencing of this T cell receptor (beta chain) was carried out in a study of PD-L1 blockade in urothelial cancer. Background on the study: The year 2014 saw patients start atezolizumab, 1,200 mg intravenously every 3 weeks. Males with urothelial cancer arising in the bladder constituted about 85% of the roughly 30 patients. Analysis of blood occurred 3 weeks (second dose) and 6 weeks after treatment start.

V lost 1 base, J lost 7 bases, and 8 bases lay in between. This CDR3 has 12 residues. The germline V gene encodes CDR1 SQVTM and CDR2 ANQGSEA. Method: immunoSEQ multiplex PCR; TCRdb's copy keeps in-frame clones and lacks some. Of approximately 91,000 clones listed, roughly 83% are singletons. Time point specified: peripheral blood 6 weeks after treatment start. Locally advanced or metastatic urothelial carcinoma was present in patients. The J gene is TRBJ1-5, the V gene TRBV29-1; D possibly corresponds to TRBD1 (6 bases). The clonotype originates from an older man with urothelial cancer. The sequencing here drew on PBMCs, taken around atezolizumab (anti-PD-L1) treatment. CDR3 protein: CSVEVRGQPQHF. The CDR3 nucleotides are TGCAGCGTTGAAGTGAGGGGGCAGCCCCAGCATTTT.